This entry describes one T cell receptor (beta chain). This receptor's antigen is unknown. The sample holds no much larger clone one base away, and base qualities are not on file. The library was prepared using the immunoSEQ multiplex PCR assay. The multiplex PCR relied on a mix of 60 forward primers for TCR Vbeta segments and 13 reverse primers for TCR Jbeta segments. The CDR3 region of rearranged TCR beta genes was amplified from genomic DNA by a multiplex PCR assay. Amplified TCR beta libraries were sequenced as 87-base-pair reads on the Illumina HiSeq System. From the authors' description of their analysis: In a later analysis, 77 million or so unique TCR beta chains were counted across the 500 to 700 repertoires, and around 10 million of these chains were shared by at least two donors. A nearest-neighbor algorithm error-corrected the raw reads and collapsed the reads into unique sequences, merging closely related sequences to remove PCR and sequencing errors. V, D and J gene segments were assigned by aligning CDR3 sequences to IMGT reference sequences. For a sequence to be retained, a match of at least six nucleotides was required to both a V gene segment and a J gene segment. A rearrangement was called productive if the CDR3 had no stop codons and remained in frame with V and J, and every other rearrangement was called non-productive. CDR3 was defined by IMGT convention, running from the second conserved V-encoded cysteine to the conserved J-encoded phenylalanine. The earlier analysis of some 600 of the donors excluded sequences that lacked an unambiguous match to a single V gene segment. In an earlier analysis of approximately 590 of the donors, a V segment was called functional when productive rearrangements were above 56.7%, and segregating when the standard deviation between donors exceeded 5%. To diagnose cytomegalovirus status from the catalog of TCR beta chain sequences, a statistical classification framework was built. V and J gene assignment, in a later analysis, came from comparing TCR nucleotide sequences with IMGT/GENE-DB human TR gene sequences. Using the TCRdist pipeline, a later analysis assigned CDR3 sequences along with most-parsimonious VDJ recombination scenarios. In a later analysis, every TCR beta chain was defined by the combination of its CDR3 amino acid sequence and its V-gene family, and reads without a unique V-gene family were dropped. To address suspected cross-contamination and a sequencing artifact, a later analysis removed around 600 highly shared, low-generation-probability nucleotide sequences. In a later analysis, a clonal expansion index was calculated for each public chain from normalized within-repertoire ranks of inferred template counts. In a later analysis, generation probabilities were computed using a VDJ recombination model fitted to out-of-frame rearrangements, and the results were checked against IGoR. Hypergeometric tests were used in a later analysis to score TCR-TCR, TCR-HLA and TCR-CMV co-occurrence, with a repertoire-size bias correction applied to the TCR pairs. A later analysis estimated false discovery rates by permuting HLA or CMV assignments 20 times. In a later analysis, co-occurring TCRs were grouped using DBSCAN, and TCRdist sequence similarity was added for clustering within HLA-allele-positive subsets. For co-occurrence clustering, repertoires with fewer than 30,000 or more than 120,000 public chains were excluded, along with roughly five repertoires with anomalous nucleotide sharing. TCRdb re-hosts the immuneACCESS table, in-frame sequences only. Its copies lack some clones; in the studies checked, an unresolved V gene accounts for under half of them, and the cause for the rest is not known. The V and J calls and the clone size are those of that table, but D and trimming were determined from the DNA. The table for this sample lists about 160,000 clones; 80% of them were counted only once. The ten largest make up over 0.95% of the sample.

The data are from a study of cytomegalovirus exposure and HLA in healthy donors listed by TCRdb under 2017. In terms of the full investigation: An earlier analysis of more than 550 of the donors reported under 300 Gb of sequence data and around 120 million unique TCR beta sequences obtained from some 170 million T cells. An early release that covered about 600 HLA-typed donors contained approximately 300 gigabases of sequencing data and 85 million to 100 million unique TCR sequences. Of the roughly 430 genotyped donors, roughly 80% fell in the genetic ancestry cluster associated with self-reported Caucasian donors. The study aimed to test whether cataloging public T cell receptors could reveal signatures of past pathogen exposure. The T cell repertoires of some 670 subjects were profiled by immunosequencing and related to cytomegalovirus serostatus. Along with the approximately 700-subject first cohort, a separate validation cohort of some 130 different subjects was used. High-throughput TCR immunosequencing, statistical association of individual TCRs with disease status, and machine learning were combined to predict cytomegalovirus infection status. To study patterns of TCR occurrence, a later analysis re-analyzed previously published TCR beta repertoires from 550 to 800 donors and added high-resolution HLA genotyping. In the later analysis, no new phenotypic data were used to find candidate immune exposures; instead, reliance was placed on TCR beta sequences and their occurrence across donors. In an earlier analysis of roughly 540 of the donors, high-throughput TCR beta sequencing was used to judge whether each TCR beta V gene segment behaved as functional or pseudogenic. Alongside the repertoire data, information on donor age, sex, ethnicity and CMV serostatus was compiled. A later genetic analysis took genome-wide SNP genotypes for 398 of the 666 donors and used that subset as a discovery cohort. Every discovery cohort repertoire had been produced on one sequencing platform. HLA typing included class I and class II loci at four-digit resolution. Typing coverage differed by locus: A, B, C, DRB1 and DQB1 were typed in about 629-640 donors, DQA1 in about 510, DPA1 in 606, and DPB1 in just under 480. Roughly five DR-DQ haplotypes were treated as single units for association and clustering because of strong linkage in the cohort. On average, roughly 240,000 unique TCR beta nucleotide sequences were sequenced per donor among 350 to 400 genotyped donors of the cohort, with around 19% of those sequences being non-productive. The study at large found these results: According to a later analysis, parvovirus B19, influenza, CMV and Epstein-Barr virus appeared linked to several top co-occurrence clusters. In a later genetic analysis, a missense DCLRE1C variant was associated with V-gene and J-gene trimming of TCR beta chains, and the association was replicated in an independent cohort. It was suggested by the authors that the approach could potentially be generalized to other disease states and immunological phenotypes. When HLA alleles, especially DR and DQ, strongly co-occurred, attributing TCR associations to individual alleles was difficult. A further reported finding was that TCR beta sequences accurately predicted the HLA-A and HLA-B alleles for most subjects in the first cohort. At a false discovery rate of 0.05, a later analysis linked 16,951 TCR beta sequences to specific HLA alleles. In an earlier analysis of 450 to 750 of the donors, most TCR beta V segments appeared in productive rearrangements about 90% or about 30% of the time, broadly matching IMGT annotations. In a later analysis, most CMV-associated TCR beta chains were found to appear HLA-restricted, with HLA associations seemingly driven largely by CMV exposure. In a later analysis, TCR association rates were found to vary across HLA loci, with the most associated TCRs seen for DRB1 alleles and the fewest for HLA-C alleles. In a later analysis, HLA-associated TCR beta chains showed more clonal expansion and lower generation probabilities than non-associated chains that were equally common. In both the original and validation cohorts, the classifier was reported to diagnose cytomegalovirus status with high specificity and sensitivity. Sequencing depth was assumed to be roughly uniform across donors in the presence/absence analyses, though that assumption may not hold. For the cohort, immune exposure information was limited to CMV serostatus. Most TCR sequences were seen in very few donors, while some public TCRs were found in many individuals. About 15 rarely observed V segments, including chromosome 9 orphons, were excluded from the earlier analysis of a few hundred of the donors because counts were too low. Only TCR beta chains were sequenced in this cohort, and the absence of alpha or paired-chain data limited detectable features. The study gave a list of 150 to 200 TCR beta chains associated with cytomegalovirus. Linkage disequilibrium might explain the correlated functional status among segregating V segments, but an unknown experimental factor could not be ruled out. According to a later genetic analysis, donors in an Asian-associated ancestry cluster had fewer N-insertions in productive TCRs than the approximately 670-donor mean. Because HLA typing was unavailable for some donors at each locus, only the typed subset was used in association tests. In vitro tests confirmed that a few of the cytomegalovirus-associated TCR beta chains recognize cytomegalovirus antigens. The sequencing pipeline was judged likely to have produced a cluster of highly shared sequence variants as a technical artifact. Because the 87-base-pair reads could not distinguish some IMGT-functional V segments, including TRBV6-2 and TRBV6-3, those segments were excluded.

In total, just over 650 healthy bone marrow donors made up the cohort. Cohort members were all nominally healthy when sampled, although unrecorded immune exposures were likely present. The donor tested CMV seronegative, placing the donor among the roughly 340 seronegative members of the cohort. A peripheral blood sample was collected from each donor, and TCR beta sequencing was performed on peripheral blood mononuclear cells. The Qiagen DNeasy Blood Extraction Kit was used to extract genomic DNA from the blood cell samples. At the junction V is shortened by 5 bases and J by 1 base, with 16 bases in between. The germline V gene (reference sequence) supplies CDR1 LNHDA and CDR2 SQIVND. Measured from the cysteine to the phenylalanine, the CDR3 is 16 residues long. Left in the record is the CDR3 DNA by itself, 48 bases read in frame from the first base.

The TCR comes from a woman in her forties or fifties in good health and CMV-seronegative. Sequenced sample: PBMCs. The V and J segments used are TRBV19 and TRBJ2-3, with a tentative D gene TRBD2 over 6 matching bases. The CDR3 in this case is CASSFLVGGRTDTQYF. The DNA sequence is TGTGCCAGTAGTTTTCTAGTGGGAGGTCGCACAGATACGCAGTATTTT. The reference TRBV19 and TRBJ2-3 proteins fill in what lies around the CDR3, so the full variable domain reads DGGITQSPKYLFRKEGQNVTLSCEQNLNHDAMYWYRQDPGQGLRLIYYSQIVNDFQKGDIAEGYSVSREKKESFPLTVTSAQKNPTAFYLCASSFLVGGRTDTQYFGPGTRLTVL.